The source of this TCR beta chain is a study of blood T cell repertoires in COVID-19. Whole-study context: Sites across the United States, Italy and Spain contributed samples from acute and convalescent COVID-19.

Individuals aged roughly 18 to 100 years were recruited from approximately 22 US areas. Cohort assignment relied on participant-reported clinical history. Donors of Cohort 3 who recovered were those that had two negative PCRs, clearance, or symptom resolution. V shed 7 bases and J shed 7 bases, with 25 bases lying between them. This CDR3 contains 16 residues. The V gene's germline CDR1 is SNHLY and CDR2 FYNNEI. Sequenced by immunoSEQ multiplex PCR; TCRdb stores in-frame clones only, minus some. Of roughly 280,000 clones in the sample, about 87% were seen once. This TCR came from a woman aged 45-65 years who had recovered from COVID-19. This chain links TRBV2 with TRBJ1-2; unclear D gene. The specimen was PBMCs or T cells enriched from blood (not recorded which). CDR3: CASTEVSGWTDCGYTF. CDR3 nucleotides: TGTGCCAGCACCGAGGTTTCGGGTTGGACTGACTGTGGCTACACCTTC.